Listed here are 17 T cell receptor beta chains from one sample, sequenced in a study of human T cells and chemical hapten exposure. TCRdb re-derived calls from the RACE reads in MiXCR, one entry per CDR3 protein. The table lists about 100,000 distinct CDR3 sequences, about an eighth of them singletons. The time point denotes: patch test 2, 6 weeks after DPC sensitization. The treatment was: therapeutic diphenylcyclopropenone sensitization with weekly scalp DPC. Sequenced here: whole blood, sampled in connection with sensitization to the hapten diphenylcyclopropenone (DPC). These receptors were obtained from a woman aged 40 to 49 with alopecia areata. Some clones in this sample may be carry-over from other donors' samples.

The chain uses TRBV9 and TRBJ2-1; 9 bases are a match to TRBD2. The CDR3 is 15 residues long. Trimming cost V 3 bases and J 4 bases; bases outside gene matches: 5. Germline CDR1 reads SGDLS; CDR2 reads YYNGEE. CDR3 loop: CASSDSGSPYNEQFF. The CDR3 coding sequence is TGTGCCAGCAGCGATAGCGGGAGCCCATACAATGAGCAGTTCTTC.

This clonotype has at least ten counts. The J gene is TRBJ1-3, the V gene TRBV20-1; no firm D call. Trimming took off 0 bases at V and 0 bases at J, with 18 bases between the two ends. CDR1 and CDR2 (germline): DFQATT, SNEGSKA (reference sequence). There are 18 residues in the CDR3. The CDR3 nucleotides are TGCAGTGCTAGAGACGCGCGGGGAGCGGGATACTCTGGAAACACCATATATTTT. Translating it yields CSARDARGAGYSGNTIYF.

This clonotype was recorded many times. The gene calls are TRBV5-4 and TRBJ1-1; 9 bases match TRBD1. The CDR3 is 13 residues long. J lost 5 bases, V lost 4 bases, and 3 bases had no gene match. The germline gives CDR1 SGHNT, CDR2 YYREEE (reference sequence). The CDR3 DNA reads TGTGCCAGCAGCCTAGACAGGGGGACTGAAGCTTTCTTT. It specifies CASSLDRGTEAFF.

This chain joins TRBV30 and TRBJ2-5; D ambiguous. Germline V gene data show CDR1 as GTSNPN and CDR2 as SVGIG (reference sequence). V was pared by 3 bases and J by 4 bases, with 9 bases between. The CDR3 loop spans 12 amino acids. This CDR3 reads CAWRKETETQYF. The CDR3 DNA sequence: TGTGCCTGGAGGAAGGAGACAGAGACCCAGTACTTC.

In this sample, this clonotype turned up many times. The chain has TRBV12-3 or TRBV12-4 and TRBJ2-1; 9 positions match TRBD1. The V segment lost 4 bases and the J segment 9 bases; nucleotides outside the gene matches: 10. CDR3 length equals 15 residues. CDR3 nucleotides: TGTGCCAGCAGTTACTCGGGACAGGGAGGAAGTGAGCAGTTCTTC. Its protein product is CASSYSGQGGSEQFF.

This clonotype was observed a handful of times. The genes are TRBV10-1 and TRBJ2-5; the match to TRBD1 covers 7 bases. The V and J ends lost 0 bases and 4 bases, in that order; junction bases with no gene match: 11. Germline V gene data show CDR1 as WNHNN and CDR2 as SYGVQD (reference sequence). The CDR3 extends over 17 amino acids. The chain's CDR3 is CASSESGLRQGIETQYF. CDR3 in DNA: TGCGCCAGCAGTGAGTCGGGGCTACGACAGGGTATAGAGACCCAGTACTTC.

This clonotype has only a few counts. The V call is TRBV19, the J call TRBJ2-4; D is unresolved. From germline, CDR1 is LNHDA and CDR2 SQIVND (reference sequence). V was cut by 8 bases and J by 6 bases, with 14 bases left in between. CDR3 length equals 13 residues. CDR3 in amino acids: CASVGRRANIQYF. The CDR3 nucleotides are TGTGCCAGTGTCGGGCGACGGGCAAACATTCAGTACTTC.

This clonotype came up a few times. The genes are TRBV18 and TRBJ2-7; D is uncertain. Trimming shortened V by 2 bases and J by 0 bases, and 8 bases separated the two germline ends. Germline CDR1 is KGHSH and CDR2 is LQKENI. CDR3 length: 14 residues. The CDR3 protein is CASSPEASSYEQYF. The CDR3 nucleotides read TGTGCCAGCTCACCAGAGGCTTCCTCCTACGAGCAGTACTTC.

This clonotype was seen only a few times. This rearrangement joins TRBV4-1 to TRBJ1-1; weak D call: TRBD1 (5 bases). V was clipped by 5 bases and J by 8 bases, with 15 bases between them. This CDR3 region has 13 residues. From germline, CDR1 is MGHRA and CDR2 YSYEKL. DNA for the CDR3: TGCGCCAGCAGCAAGCCGTGGGGGGGAGAAGCTTTCTTT. This translates into CASSKPWGGEAFF.

The chain is built from TRBV5-4 and TRBJ2-1; 14 nucleotides match TRBD2. This CDR3 contains 20 residues. Germline V gives CDR1 SGHNT, CDR2 YYREEE (reference sequence). With V trimmed by 5 bases and J by 4 bases, 17 bases remained unmatched. The CDR3 nucleotides are TGTGCCAGCAGGAAAGACCCGGGACTAGCGGGAGATGGATCGTACAATGAGCAGTTCTTC. As protein: CASRKDPGLAGDGSYNEQFF.

In DNA, the CDR3 is TGTGCCAGCAGACTAGGCGGACCCTACAATGAGCAGTTCTTC. Protein sequence: CASRLGGPYNEQFF. The J gene is TRBJ2-1, the V gene TRBV7-9; perhaps TRBD2 as D (5 bases). V shed 6 bases and J shed 2 bases, with 11 bases lying between them. Germline values: CDR1 SEHNR, CDR2 FQNEAQ (reference sequence). This CDR3 region has 14 residues.

This clonotype was seen only a few times. The chain links TRBV10-3 to TRBJ2-2; 10 nucleotides line up with TRBD2. The CDR3 is 18 amino acids. Germline V lookup: CDR1 ENHRY, CDR2 SYGVKD. Trimming cost V 3 bases and J 6 bases; bases outside gene matches: 13. This CDR3 is CAISDRLGGTSDPGELFF. The CDR3 DNA reads TGTGCCATCAGTGACCGACTTGGCGGGACTAGCGATCCCGGGGAGCTGTTTTTT.

This clonotype came up many times. This chain connects TRBV9 to TRBJ2-3; D remains unclear. The CDR3 length is 12 residues. V was trimmed by 4 bases and J by 5 bases, leaving 8 bases between them. The germline gives CDR1 SGDLS, CDR2 YYNGEE. DNA of the CDR3: TGTGCCAGCAGCCCTTCGGGAGATACGCAGTATTTT. This gives the protein CASSPSGDTQYF. The full variable domain, its missing parts supplied by reference TRBV9 and TRBJ2-3, is DSGVTQTPKHLITATGQRVTLRCSPRSGDLSVYWYQQSLDQGLQFLIQYYNGEERAKGNILERFSAQQFPDLHSELNLSSLELGDSALYFCASSPSGDTQYFGPGTRLTVL.

The genes are TRBV12-3 or TRBV12-4 and TRBJ2-1; TRBD2 matches at 11 bases. Unmatched junction bases numbered 8, after V lost 8 bases and J lost 8 bases. This CDR3 is 14 amino acids long. The DNA for the CDR3 is TGTGCCAGCCTCGGGTATAGCGGGAGGGATGAGCAGTTCTTC. Translating it yields CASLGYSGRDEQFF.

This clonotype was seen only a few times. The V call is TRBV4-3, the J call TRBJ2-1; TRBD2 aligns across 8 bases. This CDR3 is built from 13 residues. Trimming at V came to 0 bases and at J to 16 bases, leaving 8 bases not matched to a gene. Germline lookup yields CDR1 LGHNA and CDR2 YSLEER. This chain's CDR3 is CASSQELSGSLFF. CDR3 DNA sequence: TGCGCCAGCAGCCAAGAGTTGAGCGGGAGTCTTTTCTTC.

This clonotype appeared many times. This chain uses TRBV9 with TRBJ1-1; D is uncertain. CDR1 SGDLS and CDR2 YYNGEE come from the germline V gene. The ends were cut back, 0 bases at V and 4 bases at J, with 7 bases in the middle. The CDR3 consists of 13 residues. The CDR3 sequence: CASSVGGSTEAFF. The CDR3 DNA sequence: TGTGCCAGCAGCGTAGGGGGTTCCACTGAAGCTTTCTTT.

This clonotype was seen repeatedly, ten times or more. The gene calls are TRBV27 and TRBJ1-5; the match to TRBD1 covers 9 bases. The CDR3 loop spans 16 amino acids. Germline V gene sequence: CDR1 MNHEY, CDR2 SMNVEV (reference sequence). Losses at the gene ends were 1 base for V and 4 bases for J; bases not matched to a gene: 5. The CDR3, as DNA: TGTGCCAGCAGTTTATGGGGACAGGGAGCGAATCAGCCCCAGCATTTT. It codes for CASSLWGQGANQPQHF.